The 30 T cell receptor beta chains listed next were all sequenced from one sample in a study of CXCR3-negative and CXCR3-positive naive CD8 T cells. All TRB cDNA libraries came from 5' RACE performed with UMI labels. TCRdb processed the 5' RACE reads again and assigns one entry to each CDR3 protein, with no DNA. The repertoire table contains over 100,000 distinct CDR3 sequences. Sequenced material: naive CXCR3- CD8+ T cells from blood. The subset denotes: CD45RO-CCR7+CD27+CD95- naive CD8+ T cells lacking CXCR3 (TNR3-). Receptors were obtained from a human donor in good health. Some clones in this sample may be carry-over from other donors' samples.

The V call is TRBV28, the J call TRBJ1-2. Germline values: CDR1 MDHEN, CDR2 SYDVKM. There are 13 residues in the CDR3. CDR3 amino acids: CASSQTISGGYTF.

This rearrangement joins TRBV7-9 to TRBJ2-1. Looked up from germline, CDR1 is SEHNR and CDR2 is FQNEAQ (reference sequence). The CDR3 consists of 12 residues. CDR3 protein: CASSFGYNEQFF.

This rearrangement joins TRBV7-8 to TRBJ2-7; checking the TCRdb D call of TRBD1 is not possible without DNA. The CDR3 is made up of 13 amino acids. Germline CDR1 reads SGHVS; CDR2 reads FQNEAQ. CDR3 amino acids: CASSRDPSYEQYF.

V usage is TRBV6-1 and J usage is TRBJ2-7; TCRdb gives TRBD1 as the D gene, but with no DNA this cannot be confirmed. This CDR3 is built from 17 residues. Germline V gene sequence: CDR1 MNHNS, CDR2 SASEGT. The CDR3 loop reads CASRSGTGGINSYEQYF.

CDR3 residues: CASSQRVTQSSCNEQFF. The rearrangement uses TRBV3-1 and TRBJ2-1. The CDR3 extends over 17 amino acids. Germline V gene lookup returns CDR1 LGHDT and CDR2 YNNKEL (reference sequence).

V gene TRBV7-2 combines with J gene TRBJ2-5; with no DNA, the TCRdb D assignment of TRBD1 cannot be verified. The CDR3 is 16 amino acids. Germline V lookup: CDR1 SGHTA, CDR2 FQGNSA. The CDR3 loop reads CASSPVSGGGEETQYF.

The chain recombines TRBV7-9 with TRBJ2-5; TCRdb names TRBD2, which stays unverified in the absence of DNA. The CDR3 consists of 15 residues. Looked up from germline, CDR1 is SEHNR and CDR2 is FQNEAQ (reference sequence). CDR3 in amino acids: CASSLPSGMKETQYF. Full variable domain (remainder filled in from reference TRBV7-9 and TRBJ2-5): DTGVSQNPRHKITKRGQNVTFRCDPISEHNRLYWYRQTLGQGPEFLTYFQNEAQLEKSRLLSDRFSAERPKGSFSTLEIQRTEQGDSAMYLCASSLPSGMKETQYFGPGTRLLVL.

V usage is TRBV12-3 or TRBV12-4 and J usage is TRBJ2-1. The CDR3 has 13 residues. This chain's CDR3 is CASSFSVYNEQFF.

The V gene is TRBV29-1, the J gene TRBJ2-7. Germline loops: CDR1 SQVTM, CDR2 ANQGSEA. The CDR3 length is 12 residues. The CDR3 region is CSVEDSVYEQYF.

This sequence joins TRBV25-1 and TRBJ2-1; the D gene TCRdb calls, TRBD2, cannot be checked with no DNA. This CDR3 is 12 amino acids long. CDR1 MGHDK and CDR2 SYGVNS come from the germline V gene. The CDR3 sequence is CASSGRDSGGFF.

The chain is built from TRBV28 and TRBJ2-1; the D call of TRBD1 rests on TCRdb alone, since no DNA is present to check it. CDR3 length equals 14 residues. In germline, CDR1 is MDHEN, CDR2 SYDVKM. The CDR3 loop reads CASSRGGINNEQFF.

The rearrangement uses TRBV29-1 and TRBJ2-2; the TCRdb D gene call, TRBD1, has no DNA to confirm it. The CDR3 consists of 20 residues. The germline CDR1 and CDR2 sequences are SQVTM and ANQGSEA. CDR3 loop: CSVEENPGHRGRPDTGELFF.

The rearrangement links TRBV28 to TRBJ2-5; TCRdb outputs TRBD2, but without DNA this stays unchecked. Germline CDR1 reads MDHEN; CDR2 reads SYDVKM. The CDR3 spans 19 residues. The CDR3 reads CASSSRTAGGLWGQETQYF.

The CDR3 sequence: CASSLGVGVEAFF. The chain couples TRBV27 to TRBJ1-1; the TCRdb call, TRBD1, lacks DNA for checking. This CDR3 is 13 amino acids long. CDR1 and CDR2 (germline): MNHEY, SMNVEV (reference sequence).

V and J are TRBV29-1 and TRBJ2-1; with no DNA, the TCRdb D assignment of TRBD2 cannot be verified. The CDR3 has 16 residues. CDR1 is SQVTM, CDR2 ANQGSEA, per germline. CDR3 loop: CSVAGLADRGGNEQFF.

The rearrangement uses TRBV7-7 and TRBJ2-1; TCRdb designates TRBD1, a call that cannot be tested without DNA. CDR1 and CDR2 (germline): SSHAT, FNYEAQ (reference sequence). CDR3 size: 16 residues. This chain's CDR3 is CASSLDFRGKADEQFF. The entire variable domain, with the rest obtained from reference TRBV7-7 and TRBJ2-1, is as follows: GAGVSQSPRYKVTKRGQDVTLRCDPISSHATLYWYQQALGQGPEFLTYFNYEAQPDKSGLPSDRFSAERPEGSISTLTIQRTEQRDSAMYRCASSLDFRGKADEQFFGPGTRLTVL.

CDR3 sequence reads: CASSLDKGLFANYGYTF. This chain links TRBV11-2 with TRBJ1-2. CDR3 length: 17 amino acids. Germline CDR1 is SGHAT and CDR2 is FQNNGV.

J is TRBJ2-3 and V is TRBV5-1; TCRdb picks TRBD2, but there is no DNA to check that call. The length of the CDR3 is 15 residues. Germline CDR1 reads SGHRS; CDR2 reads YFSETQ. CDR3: CASSLSGGRTDTQYF.

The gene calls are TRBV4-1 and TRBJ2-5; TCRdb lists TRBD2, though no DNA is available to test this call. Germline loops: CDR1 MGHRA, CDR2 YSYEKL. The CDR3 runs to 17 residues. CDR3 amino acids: CASSHWGNSGGQETQYF.

This CDR3 is CASTSPGAGTQYHTSYNEQFF. The V and J genes are TRBV12-2 and TRBJ2-1; the D gene TCRdb calls, TRBD1, cannot be checked with no DNA. TRBV12-2 is flagged as a pseudogene. The CDR3 has 21 amino acids.

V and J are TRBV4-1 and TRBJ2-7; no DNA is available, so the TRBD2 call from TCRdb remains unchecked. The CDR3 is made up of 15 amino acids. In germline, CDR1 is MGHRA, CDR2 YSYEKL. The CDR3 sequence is CASSSVAGGTYEQYF.

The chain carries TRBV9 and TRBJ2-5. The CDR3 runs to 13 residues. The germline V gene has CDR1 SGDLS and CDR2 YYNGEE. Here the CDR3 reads CASSGGWQETQYF.

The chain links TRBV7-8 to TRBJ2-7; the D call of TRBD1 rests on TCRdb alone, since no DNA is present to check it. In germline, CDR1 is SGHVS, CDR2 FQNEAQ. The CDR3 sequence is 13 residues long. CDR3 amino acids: CASSPRTGIWQYF.

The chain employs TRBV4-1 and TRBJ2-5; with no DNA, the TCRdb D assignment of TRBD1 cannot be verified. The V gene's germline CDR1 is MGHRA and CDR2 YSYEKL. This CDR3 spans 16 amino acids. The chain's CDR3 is CASSPRGDRVEETQYF.

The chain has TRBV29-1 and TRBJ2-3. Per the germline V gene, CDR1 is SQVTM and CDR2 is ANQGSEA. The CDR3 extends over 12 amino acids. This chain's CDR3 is CSANGRADTQYF.

CDR3 in amino acids: CASAKGLAVDEQFF. The chain combines TRBV4-3 with TRBJ2-1; without DNA, the TCRdb call of TRBD2 cannot be checked. The CDR3 runs 14 residues. Germline V lookup: CDR1 LGHNA, CDR2 YSLEER.

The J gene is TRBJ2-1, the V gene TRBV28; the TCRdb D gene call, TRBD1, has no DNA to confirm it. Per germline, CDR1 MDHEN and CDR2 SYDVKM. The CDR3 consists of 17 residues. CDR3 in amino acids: CASSHYSGQGGLSEQFF.

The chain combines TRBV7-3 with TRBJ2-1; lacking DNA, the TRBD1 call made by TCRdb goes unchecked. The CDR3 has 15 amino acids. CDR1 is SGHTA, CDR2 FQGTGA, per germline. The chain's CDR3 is CASSSIGGGYNEQFF.

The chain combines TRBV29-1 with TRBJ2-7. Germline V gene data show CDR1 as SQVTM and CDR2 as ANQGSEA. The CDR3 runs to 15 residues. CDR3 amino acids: CSVSETRTETYEQYF.

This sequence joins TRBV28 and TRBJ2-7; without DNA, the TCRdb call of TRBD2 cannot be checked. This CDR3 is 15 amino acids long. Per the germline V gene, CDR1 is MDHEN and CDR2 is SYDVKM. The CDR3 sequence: CASRALAGVSYEQYF.